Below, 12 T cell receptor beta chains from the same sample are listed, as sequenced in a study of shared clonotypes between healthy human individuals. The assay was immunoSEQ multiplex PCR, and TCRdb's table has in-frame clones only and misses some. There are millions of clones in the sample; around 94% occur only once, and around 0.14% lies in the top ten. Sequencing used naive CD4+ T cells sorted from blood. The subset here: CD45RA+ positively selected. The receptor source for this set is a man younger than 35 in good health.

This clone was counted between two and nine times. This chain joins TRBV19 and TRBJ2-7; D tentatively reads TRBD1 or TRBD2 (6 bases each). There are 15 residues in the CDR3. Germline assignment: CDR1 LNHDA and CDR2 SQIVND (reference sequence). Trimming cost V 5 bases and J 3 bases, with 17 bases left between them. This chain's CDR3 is CASSHARGDHYEQYF. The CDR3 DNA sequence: TGTGCCAGTAGTCATGCGAGGGGGGACCACTACGAGCAGTACTTC.

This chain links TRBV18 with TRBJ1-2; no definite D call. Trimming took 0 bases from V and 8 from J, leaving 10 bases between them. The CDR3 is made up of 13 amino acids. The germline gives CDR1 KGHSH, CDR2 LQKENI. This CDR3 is CASSPPASAGYTF. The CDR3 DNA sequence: TGTGCCAGCTCACCACCGGCCAGTGCGGGCTACACCTTC.

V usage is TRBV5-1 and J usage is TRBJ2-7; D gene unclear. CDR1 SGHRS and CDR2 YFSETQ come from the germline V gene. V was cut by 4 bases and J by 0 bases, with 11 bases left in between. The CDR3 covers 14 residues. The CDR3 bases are TGCGCCAGCAGCCTCCCCAGCAACTCCTACGAGCAGTACTTC. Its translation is CASSLPSNSYEQYF.

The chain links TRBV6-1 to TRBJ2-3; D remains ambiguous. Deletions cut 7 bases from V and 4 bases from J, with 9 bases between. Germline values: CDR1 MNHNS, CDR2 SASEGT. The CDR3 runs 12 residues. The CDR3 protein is CASNHGPDTQYF. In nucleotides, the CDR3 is TGTGCCAGCAACCATGGCCCAGATACGCAGTATTTT.

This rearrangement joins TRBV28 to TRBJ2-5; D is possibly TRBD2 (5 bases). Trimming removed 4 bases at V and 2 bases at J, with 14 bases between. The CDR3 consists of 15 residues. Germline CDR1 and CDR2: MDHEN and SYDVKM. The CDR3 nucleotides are TGTGCCAGCAGTTCATTGGGCGGGCAACAAGAGACCCAGTACTTC. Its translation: CASSSLGGQQETQYF. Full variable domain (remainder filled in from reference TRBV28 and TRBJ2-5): DVKVTQSSRYLVKRTGEKVFLECVQDMDHENMFWYRQDPGLGLRLIYFSYDVKMKEKGDIPEGYSVSREKKERFSLILESASTNQTSMYLCASSSLGGQQETQYFGPGTRLLVL.

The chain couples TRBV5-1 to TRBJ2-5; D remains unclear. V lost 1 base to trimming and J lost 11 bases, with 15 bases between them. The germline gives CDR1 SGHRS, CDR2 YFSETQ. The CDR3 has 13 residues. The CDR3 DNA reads TGCGCCAGCAGCTTGACCTTTCGTAGCTCTCAGTACTTC. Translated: CASSLTFRSSQYF. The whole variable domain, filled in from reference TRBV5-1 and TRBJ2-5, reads KAGVTQTPRYLIKTRGQQVTLSCSPISGHRSVSWYQQTPGQGLQFLFEYFSETQRNKGNFPGRFSGRQFSNSRSEMNVSTLELGDSALYLCASSLTFRSSQYFGPGTRLLVL.

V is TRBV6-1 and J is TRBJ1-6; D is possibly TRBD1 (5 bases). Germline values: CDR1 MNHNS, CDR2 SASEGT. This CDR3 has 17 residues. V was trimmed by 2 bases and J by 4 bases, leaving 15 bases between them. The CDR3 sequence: CASSEKSPEGYNSPLHF. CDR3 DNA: TGTGCCAGCAGTGAAAAGTCACCCGAGGGGTATAATTCACCCCTCCACTTT.

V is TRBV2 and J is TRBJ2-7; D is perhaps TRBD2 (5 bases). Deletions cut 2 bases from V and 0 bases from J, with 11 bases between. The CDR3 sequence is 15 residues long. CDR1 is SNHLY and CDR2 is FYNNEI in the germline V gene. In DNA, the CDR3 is TGTGCCAGCAGTGAAAGAGGGCTAAGCTCCTACGAGCAGTACTTC. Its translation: CASSERGLSSYEQYF.

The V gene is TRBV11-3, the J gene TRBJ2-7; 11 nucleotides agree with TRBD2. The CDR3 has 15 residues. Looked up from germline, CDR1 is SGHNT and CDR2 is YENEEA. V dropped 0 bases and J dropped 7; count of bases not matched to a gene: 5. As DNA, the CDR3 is TGTGCCAGCAGCTTAGAAGGCGCTAGCGGGAGGGAGCAGTACTTC. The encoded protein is CASSLEGASGREQYF.

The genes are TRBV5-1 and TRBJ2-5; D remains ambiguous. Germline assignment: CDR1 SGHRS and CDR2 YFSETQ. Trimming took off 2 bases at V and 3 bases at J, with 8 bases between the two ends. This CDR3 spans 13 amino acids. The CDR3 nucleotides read TGCGCCAGCAGCTTTAGTACAGAAGAGACCCAGTACTTC. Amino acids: CASSFSTEETQYF.

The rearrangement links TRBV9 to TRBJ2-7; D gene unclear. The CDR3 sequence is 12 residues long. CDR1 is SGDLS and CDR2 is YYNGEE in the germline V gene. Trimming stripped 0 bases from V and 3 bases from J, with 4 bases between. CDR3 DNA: TGTGCCAGCAGCGTAGATAACTACGAGCAGTACTTC. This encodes CASSVDNYEQYF.

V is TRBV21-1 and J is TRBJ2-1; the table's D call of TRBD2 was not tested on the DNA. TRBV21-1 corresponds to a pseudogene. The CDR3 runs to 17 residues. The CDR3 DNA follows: TGTGCCAGCAGCAAAAGGAAGGCGGGCCCCTCCTACAATGAGCAGTTCTTC. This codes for CASSKRKAGPSYNEQFF.